The next 12 T cell receptor beta chains were all read from a single sample in a study of cytomegalovirus exposure and HLA in healthy donors. 13 Jbeta primers and 60 Vbeta primers were used for the PCR. The method was immunoSEQ multiplex PCR; TCRdb's version includes in-frame clones alone and lacks a portion of them. The sample consists of around 72,000 clones, around 78% of them appearing once. What was sequenced was PBMCs. The receptors were gathered from a man aged 45-65 years in good health and CMV-seronegative.

The chain recombines TRBV30 with TRBJ1-2; a weak D match, TRBD1 (5 bases). The CDR3 contains 12 residues. CDR1 GTSNPN and CDR2 SVGIG come from the germline V gene (reference sequence). V was cut by 1 base and J by 7 bases, with 10 bases left in between. The CDR3 sequence is CAWSAGFSGYTF. CDR3 in DNA: TGTGCCTGGAGTGCAGGGTTCTCTGGCTACACCTTC.

The chain carries TRBV4-1 and TRBJ2-7; D is perhaps TRBD1 (5 bases). V was pared by 3 bases and J by 1 base, with 22 bases between. CDR1 and CDR2 (germline): MGHRA, YSYEKL. The CDR3 sequence is 18 residues long. Here the CDR3 reads CASSHFATAFSSSYEQYF. The CDR3 DNA reads TGCGCCAGCAGCCATTTTGCGACAGCTTTCTCCTCTTCCTACGAGCAGTACTTC.

CDR3 loop: CASSLGDRGFTGELFF. CDR3 coding DNA: TGTGCCAGCAGCTTAGGAGACAGGGGGTTCACCGGGGAGCTGTTTTTT. The rearrangement joins TRBV11-2 to TRBJ2-2; 9 nucleotides match TRBD1. V gave up 1 base and J gave up 4 bases; unmatched junction bases: 4. The CDR3 spans 16 residues. The germline V gene has CDR1 SGHAT and CDR2 FQNNGV. Using reference TRBV11-2 and TRBJ2-2 for the parts outside the CDR3, the full variable domain is EAGVAQSPRYKIIEKRQSVAFWCNPISGHATLYWYQQILGQGPKLLIQFQNNGVVDDSQLPKDRFSAERLKGVDSTLKIQPAKLEDSAVYLCASSLGDRGFTGELFFGEGSRLTVL.

This rearrangement joins TRBV18 to TRBJ1-2; 7 bases align to TRBD1. Looked up from germline, CDR1 is KGHSH and CDR2 is LQKENI. CDR3 length equals 14 residues. V was clipped by 3 bases and J by 7 bases; unmatched bases: 8. CDR3 nucleotide sequence: TGTGCCAGCTCACCGGTAGGAGGGGGCTTTGGCTACACCTTC. This gives the protein CASSPVGGGFGYTF.

The chain has TRBV27 and TRBJ1-1; a weak D match, TRBD1 (6 bases). The CDR3 has 18 residues. Germline CDR1 reads MNHEY; CDR2 reads SMNVEV (reference sequence). Trimming cost V 6 bases and J 0 bases, with 23 bases left between them. The CDR3 bases are TGTGCCAGCAGCCGGAACAGGGACGCCAGGCAGATGAACACTGAAGCTTTCTTT. Amino acids: CASSRNRDARQMNTEAFF.

J is TRBJ2-7 and V is TRBV29-1; 8 bases are a match to TRBD2. V was clipped by 5 bases and J by 0 bases; unmatched bases: 3. The CDR3 has 13 residues. CDR1 is SQVTM, CDR2 ANQGSEA, per germline. CDR3 in DNA: TGCAGCGTTCGGGGGGGGAGCTCCTACGAGCAGTACTTC. This translates into CSVRGGSSYEQYF.

The V gene is TRBV14, the J gene TRBJ2-7, with D possibly matching TRBD2 (6 bases). From germline, CDR1 is SGHDN and CDR2 FVKESK. CDR3 length: 15 residues. V lost 3 bases to trimming and J lost 3 bases, with 15 bases between them. The CDR3 loop reads CASSHHRDSYYEQYF. The CDR3 bases are TGTGCCAGCAGCCACCATCGGGACTCATACTACGAGCAGTACTTC.

The chain couples TRBV7-9 to TRBJ1-2, with D possibly being TRBD1 (6 bases). In germline, CDR1 is SEHNR, CDR2 FQNEAQ (reference sequence). The CDR3 is 15 amino acids. V dropped 4 bases and J dropped 4 bases, with 16 bases sitting between them. CDR3 coding DNA: TGTGCCAGCAGCTCCATGACAGGCGGGCTCTATGGCTACACCTTC. Its protein is CASSSMTGGLYGYTF. The full variable domain, completed using reference TRBV7-9 and TRBJ1-2, is DTGVSQNPRHKITKRGQNVTFRCDPISEHNRLYWYRQTLGQGPEFLTYFQNEAQLEKSRLLSDRFSAERPKGSFSTLEIQRTEQGDSAMYLCASSSMTGGLYGYTFGSGTRLTVV.

The chain links TRBV28 to TRBJ2-4; 13 bases are shared with TRBD2. This CDR3 region has 17 residues. Germline V lookup: CDR1 MDHEN, CDR2 SYDVKM. V lost 5 bases to trimming and J lost 0 bases; unmatched junction nucleotides: 4. The CDR3 here is CASSRTSGGIAKNIQYF. The CDR3 DNA follows: TGTGCCAGCAGTCGGACTAGCGGGGGAATAGCCAAAAACATTCAGTACTTC.

On this clone itself: Relative to the germline gene, one junction end is altered; a read error may explain this. The chain employs TRBV6-5 and TRBJ1-2; D is perhaps TRBD1 (5 bases). The CDR3 has 15 residues. CDR1 MNHEY and CDR2 SVGAGI come from the germline V gene. The CDR3 protein is CAGSYSREVNYGYTF. For the CDR3, the DNA is TGTGCCGGCAGTTACTCCAGGGAGGTAAACTATGGCTACACCTTC.

CDR3 DNA sequence: TGTGCCAGCAGTCCGTCGTCAGTCCCCGTGGTCTATGGCTACACCTTC. Its protein product is CASSPSSVPVVYGYTF. The chain links TRBV27 to TRBJ1-2; D is unresolved. Trimming cost V 5 bases and J 4 bases, with 20 bases left between them. Germline-derived CDR1 and CDR2 are MNHEY and SMNVEV (reference sequence). The CDR3 consists of 16 residues.

This rearrangement joins TRBV28 to TRBJ1-5; the D is unclear. The CDR3 sequence is 15 residues long. V gave up 8 bases and J gave up 2 bases, with 16 bases separating them. Per the germline V gene, CDR1 is MDHEN and CDR2 is SYDVKM. CDR3 residues: CASVQPGKGNQPQHF. CDR3 DNA: TGTGCCAGCGTACAACCGGGTAAAGGCAATCAGCCCCAGCATTTT.